Presented here are 14 T cell receptor beta chains from one specimen sequenced in a study of cytomegalovirus exposure and HLA in healthy donors. A multiplex PCR was run with 60 Vbeta primers and 13 Jbeta primers. The repertoire was sequenced with immunoSEQ multiplex PCR; TCRdb's copy has only in-frame clones and lacks some. The table includes under 200,000 clones, over 70% detected once. Sequences were obtained from PBMCs. The receptors come from a man aged 40-55 years in good health and CMV-seronegative.

The chain uses TRBV7-2 and TRBJ2-7, with a weak D call TRBD1 (5 bases). The CDR3 length is 13 residues. The V and J ends lost 5 bases and 6 bases respectively, with 14 bases between them. CDR1 and CDR2 (germline): SGHTA, FQGNSA. CDR3 amino acids: CASSELRVSEQYF. CDR3 bases: TGTGCCAGCAGCGAACTCAGGGTAAGCGAGCAGTACTTC.

The chain has TRBV4-3 and TRBJ2-5, with 11 bases lining up with TRBD1. The J call may be incorrect, as the DNA end agrees better with TRBJ2-7. The CDR3 totals 17 residues. Germline lookup yields CDR1 LGHNA and CDR2 YSLEER. CDR3 sequence: CASSQDDGQGAAYEQYF. DNA of the CDR3: TGCGCCAGCAGCCAAGATGATGGACAGGGGGCGGCTTACGAGCAGTACTTC.

The rearrangement joins TRBV10-2 to TRBJ1-2; D might be TRBD1 (6 bases). The V end lost 6 bases, the J end lost 4 bases, and 21 bases lay between the germline ends. Germline CDR1 is WSHSY and CDR2 is SAAADI. The length of the CDR3 is 16 residues. CDR3 DNA sequence: TGCGCCAGCAGCGGAGGGGGGTTGGGAGGGCTCTATGGCTACACCTTC. Translation gives CASSGGGLGGLYGYTF.

This clone was seen only once. The chain is built from TRBV5-4 and TRBJ2-5; 7 bases line up with TRBD2. Germline V CDR1 and CDR2: SGHNT, YYREEE (reference sequence). Trimming took 0 bases from V and 5 from J; bases not matched to a gene: 4. The CDR3 runs 14 residues. The CDR3 loop is CASSLGAGEETQYF. Here the CDR3 DNA reads TGTGCCAGCAGCTTGGGGGCGGGGGAGGAGACCCAGTACTTC.

V is TRBV7-2 and J is TRBJ2-3; tentative D call: TRBD2 (5 bases). Germline CDR1 SGHTA, CDR2 FQGNSA. The CDR3 runs to 15 residues. With 3 bases removed from V and 5 bases from J, the gap between germline ends came to 15 bases. This CDR3 is CASSFSGDPRDTQYF. The CDR3 bases are TGTGCCAGCAGCTTCAGCGGCGACCCGAGAGATACGCAGTATTTT.

The chain couples TRBV4-1 to TRBJ2-3; 12 bases align to TRBD1. The CDR3 consists of 20 residues. V gave up 0 bases and J gave up 2 bases; unmatched junction bases: 12. The V gene's germline CDR1 is MGHRA and CDR2 YSYEKL. CDR3 sequence: CASSQDRGTGGATNTDTQYF. Here the CDR3 DNA reads TGCGCCAGCAGCCAAGACCGGGGGACAGGGGGCGCGACCAACACAGATACGCAGTATTTT.

This clone appeared a single time. The same CDR3 arises from other DNA sequences in this sample as well. This chain connects TRBV7-9 to TRBJ1-1, with D perhaps matching TRBD1 (6 bases). The CDR3 totals 14 residues. V gave up 3 bases and J gave up 1 base, with 9 bases separating them. Germline V gene lookup returns CDR1 SEHNR and CDR2 FQNEAQ (reference sequence). CDR3: CASSLRTENTEAFF. The CDR3 coding sequence is TGTGCCAGCAGCTTGAGGACAGAGAACACTGAAGCTTTCTTT.

This chain joins TRBV7-8 and TRBJ2-2; TRBD1 agrees at 9 bases. The CDR3 runs 16 residues. Trimming removed 2 bases from V and 7 bases from J; junction bases left unmatched: 8. The germline V gene encodes CDR1 SGHVS and CDR2 FQNEAQ. CDR3 sequence reads: CASSLIYRGQGGELFF. As DNA, the CDR3 is TGTGCCAGCAGCTTAATCTACAGGGGGCAGGGCGGGGAGCTGTTTTTT. The whole variable domain, remainder taken from reference TRBV7-8 and TRBJ2-2, is GAGVSQSPRYKVAKRGQDVALRCDPISGHVSLFWYQQALGQGPEFLTYFQNEAQLDKSGLPSDRFFAERPEGSVSTLKIQRTQQEDSAVYLCASSLIYRGQGGELFFGEGSRLTVL.

This clone has a handful of counts. The chain employs TRBV30 and TRBJ2-3, with 7 bases aligning to TRBD2. Germline values: CDR1 GTSNPN, CDR2 SVGIG (reference sequence). Trimming removed 2 bases from V and 2 bases from J; junction bases left unmatched: 7. The CDR3 loop spans 15 amino acids. CDR3: CAWSTGTTLTDTQYF. The CDR3 DNA is TGTGCCTGGAGTACCGGGACTACCCTCACAGATACGCAGTATTTT.

The chain is built from TRBV19 and TRBJ2-1; 8 bases align to TRBD2. CDR1 and CDR2 from the germline V gene are LNHDA and SQIVND (reference sequence). V trimming: 0 bases; J trimming: 3 bases; junction bases outside the gene matches: 10. This CDR3 contains 18 residues. CDR3 sequence: CASSIERPGLVFYNEQFF. CDR3 coding DNA: TGTGCCAGTAGTATAGAACGCCCGGGACTAGTCTTCTACAATGAGCAGTTCTTC.

The J gene is TRBJ1-5, the V gene TRBV10-3; 10 bases are a match to TRBD1. The V and J ends lost 4 bases and 7 bases, in that order; junction bases with no gene match: 4. Germline V gene sequence: CDR1 ENHRY, CDR2 SYGVKD. There are 14 residues in the CDR3. The CDR3 nucleotides read TGTGCCATCAGTGGGAGACAGGGGGCGCAGCCCCAGCATTTT. Translating it yields CAISGRQGAQPQHF.

Comment on this clone: The sample contains more than one DNA sequence encoding this CDR3. The CDR3 bases are TGTGCCAGCAGGGGGGCAGGGGTCGGCTATGGCTACACCTTC. It translates to CASRGAGVGYGYTF. J is TRBJ1-2 and V is TRBV6-6; D is perhaps TRBD1 (6 bases). The CDR3 has 14 amino acids. Germline V gives CDR1 MNHNY, CDR2 SVGAGI (reference sequence). V was trimmed by 6 bases and J by 4 bases, leaving 15 bases between them.

The chain employs TRBV11-3 and TRBJ2-7, with TRBD2 matching over 7 bases. Trimming at V came to 5 bases and at J to 0 bases, leaving 4 bases not matched to a gene. Germline CDR1 and CDR2: SGHNT and YENEEA. The CDR3 spans 14 residues. CDR3 region: CASSPGRFSYEQYF. The DNA for the CDR3 is TGTGCCAGCAGCCCCGGGAGGTTCTCCTACGAGCAGTACTTC.

The rearrangement links TRBV5-4 to TRBJ1-1; D perhaps matches TRBD1 (5 bases). V was cut by 6 bases and J by 2 bases, with 8 bases left in between. Per germline, CDR1 SGHNT and CDR2 YYREEE (reference sequence). The CDR3 loop spans 12 amino acids. The CDR3 sequence is CASNGANTEAFF. The CDR3 DNA reads as TGTGCCAGCAATGGGGCTAACACTGAAGCTTTCTTT.